The present T cell receptor (beta chain) was sequenced within a study of blood T cells in healthy people across ages. With a J-beta primer mix and a sample-barcoded 5' primer, a second PCR ran 7 to 11 cycles. TCRdb reprocessed the 5' RACE reads via MiXCR and lists one record per CDR3 protein. The repertoire holds some 1.4 million distinct CDR3 sequences, approximately 42% seen once, with roughly 7.9% in the top ten. J lost 5 bases, V lost 6 bases, and 9 bases had no gene match. Germline V gives CDR1 SGHTA, CDR2 FQGNSA. This CDR3 comprises 14 residues. The source is a woman between 18 and 30 years old in good health. The chain is built from TRBV7-2 and TRBJ2-7, with 8 bases matching TRBD1. Sequencing was done on a sample of blood. CDR3 nucleotide sequence: TGTGCCAGCAGACAAGACTTGACAGGGGACGAGCAGTACTTC. It is translated as CASRQDLTGDEQYF.